This section outlines one T cell receptor beta chain sequence together with its context. The sample originates from a study of blood T cell repertoires in COVID-19. V gave up 0 bases and J gave up 2 bases, with 10 bases separating them. This CDR3 has 15 amino acids. Germline V CDR1 and CDR2: MNHNY, SVGAGI (reference sequence). In the original processing: Quantification of nucleated cells was approximated via reference gene primer amplification. The data were produced by immunoSEQ multiplex PCR, yet TCRdb's version contains in-frame clones alone and is incomplete. V and J calls and clone size come straight from that table; D and trimming were deduced from the DNA. The data contain about 160,000 clones, approximately 85% of them seen just once; the ten biggest clones take up roughly 1.1%.

This chain uses TRBV6-6 with TRBJ2-5; possibly TRBD1 for D (6 bases). This TCR was sampled from a man aged 55 to 69 who had recovered from COVID-19. Sequencing input: peripheral blood. The CDR3 region is CASSYSGHKQETQYF. CDR3 nucleotides: TGTGCCAGCAGTTACTCGGGACATAAGCAAGAGACCCAGTACTTC.